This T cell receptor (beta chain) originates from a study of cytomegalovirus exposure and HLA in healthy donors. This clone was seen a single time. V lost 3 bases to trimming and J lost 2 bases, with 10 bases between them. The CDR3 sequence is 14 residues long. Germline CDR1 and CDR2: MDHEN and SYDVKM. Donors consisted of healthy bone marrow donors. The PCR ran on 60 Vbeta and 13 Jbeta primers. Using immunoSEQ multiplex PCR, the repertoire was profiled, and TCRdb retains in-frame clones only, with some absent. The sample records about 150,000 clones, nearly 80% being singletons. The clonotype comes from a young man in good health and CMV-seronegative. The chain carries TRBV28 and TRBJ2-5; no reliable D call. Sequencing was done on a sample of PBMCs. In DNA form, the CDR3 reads TGTGCCAGCAGTTTTACGAGCGCACAAGAGACCCAGTACTTC. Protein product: CASSFTSAQETQYF.